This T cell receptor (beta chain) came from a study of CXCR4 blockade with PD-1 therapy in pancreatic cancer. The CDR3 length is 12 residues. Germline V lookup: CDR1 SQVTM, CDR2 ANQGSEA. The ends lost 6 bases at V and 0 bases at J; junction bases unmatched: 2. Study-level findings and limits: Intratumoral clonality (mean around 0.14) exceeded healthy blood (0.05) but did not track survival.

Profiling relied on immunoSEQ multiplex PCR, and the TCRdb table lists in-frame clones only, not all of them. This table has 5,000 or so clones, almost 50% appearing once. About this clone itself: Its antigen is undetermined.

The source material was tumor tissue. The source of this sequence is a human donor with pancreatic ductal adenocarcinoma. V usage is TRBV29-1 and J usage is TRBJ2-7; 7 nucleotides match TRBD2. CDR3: CSVKRDSYEQYF. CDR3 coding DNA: TGCAGCGTGAAGCGGGACTCCTACGAGCAGTACTTC.